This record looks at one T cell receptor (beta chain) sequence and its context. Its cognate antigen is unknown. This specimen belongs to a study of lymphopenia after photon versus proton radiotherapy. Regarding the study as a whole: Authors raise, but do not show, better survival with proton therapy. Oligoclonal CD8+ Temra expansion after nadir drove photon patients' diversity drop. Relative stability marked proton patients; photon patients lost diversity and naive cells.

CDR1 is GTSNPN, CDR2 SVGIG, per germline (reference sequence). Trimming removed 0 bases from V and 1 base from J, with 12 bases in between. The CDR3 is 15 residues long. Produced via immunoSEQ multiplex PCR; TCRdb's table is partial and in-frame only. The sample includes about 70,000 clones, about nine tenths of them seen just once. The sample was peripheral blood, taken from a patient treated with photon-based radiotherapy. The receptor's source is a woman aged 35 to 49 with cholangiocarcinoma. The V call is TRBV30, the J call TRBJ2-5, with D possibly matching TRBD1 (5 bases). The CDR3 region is CAWSVRQGTQETQYF. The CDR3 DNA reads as TGTGCCTGGAGTGTAAGGCAGGGTACCCAAGAGACCCAGTACTTC. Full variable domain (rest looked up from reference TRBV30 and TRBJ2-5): SQTIHQWPATLVQPVGSPLSLECTVEGTSNPNLYWYRQAAGRGLQLLFYSVGIGQISSEVPQNLSASRPQDRQFILSSKKLLLSDSGFYLCAWSVRQGTQETQYFGPGTRLLVL.